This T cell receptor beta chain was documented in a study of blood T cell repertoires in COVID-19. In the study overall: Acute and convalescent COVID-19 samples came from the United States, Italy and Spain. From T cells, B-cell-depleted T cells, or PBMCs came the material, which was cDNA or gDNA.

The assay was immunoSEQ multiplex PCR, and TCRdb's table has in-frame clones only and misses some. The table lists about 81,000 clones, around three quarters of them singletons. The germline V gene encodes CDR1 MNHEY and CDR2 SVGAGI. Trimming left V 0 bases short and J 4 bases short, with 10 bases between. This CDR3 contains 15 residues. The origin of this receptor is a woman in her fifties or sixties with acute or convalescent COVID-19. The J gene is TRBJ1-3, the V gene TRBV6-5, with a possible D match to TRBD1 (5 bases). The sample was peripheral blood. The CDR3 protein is CASSYSTGPGNTIYF. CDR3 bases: TGTGCCAGCAGTTACTCAACAGGTCCCGGAAACACCATATATTTT.